The 15 T cell receptor beta chains below come from one sample, sequenced in a study of shared clonotypes between healthy human individuals. TCRdb's table, derived via immunoSEQ multiplex PCR, lists solely in-frame clones and lacks some. Of tens of thousands of clones in the sample, 50% to 70% were seen once. Sequenced input: memory CD8+ T cells sorted from blood. As to subset: CD45RO+ cells pooled with CCR7-negative TemRA cells. The source is a man aged 25 to 40 in good health.

V and J are TRBV9 and TRBJ2-1; D not certain. CDR1 and CDR2 from the germline V gene are SGDLS and YYNGEE. This CDR3 contains 16 residues. Trimming removed 3 bases at V and 0 bases at J, with 13 bases between. CDR3 region: CASSGPRDGSYNEQFF. CDR3 DNA sequence: TGTGCCAGCAGCGGGCCCCGAGATGGCTCCTACAATGAGCAGTTCTTC.

This clone showed up just a few times. One junction end disagrees with the germline gene, perhaps due to a read error. The chain combines TRBV9 with TRBJ2-7; 7 nucleotides line up with TRBD1. This CDR3 is 15 amino acids long. Per germline, CDR1 SGDLS and CDR2 YYNGEE. This CDR3 reads CASSPPGQRSYELYF. The CDR3, as DNA: TGTGCCAGCAGCCCCCCGGGACAGAGATCATACGAGCTGTACTTC.

The rearrangement links TRBV18 to TRBJ2-5; D unresolved. The length of the CDR3 is 13 residues. Germline V lookup: CDR1 KGHSH, CDR2 LQKENI. V was cut by 3 bases and J by 3 bases, with 8 bases left in between. CDR3 nucleotide sequence: TGTGCCAGCTCACCTCGGCCCGAAGAGACCCAGTACTTC. This translates into CASSPRPEETQYF. The whole variable domain, remainder taken from reference TRBV18 and TRBJ2-5, is NAGVMQNPRHLVRRRGQEARLRCSPMKGHSHVYWYRQLPEEGLKFMVYLQKENIIDESGMPKERFSAEFPKEGPSILRIQQVVRGDSAAYFCASSPRPEETQYFGPGTRLLVL.

This clone appeared a single time. This chain joins TRBV25-1 and TRBJ2-1; 7 bases are shared with TRBD1. Germline V gene sequence: CDR1 MGHDK, CDR2 SYGVNS. This CDR3 spans 17 amino acids. With V trimmed by 4 bases and J by 0 bases, 9 bases remained unmatched. CDR3 protein: CASSGGAGQVSYNEQFF. In nucleotides, the CDR3 is TGTGCCAGCAGTGGAGGAGCCGGACAGGTCTCCTACAATGAGCAGTTCTTC.

V usage is TRBV4-1 and J usage is TRBJ1-2, with D unresolved. V gave up 3 bases and J gave up 0 bases, with 20 bases separating them. The CDR3 runs 18 residues. CDR1 and CDR2 (germline): MGHRA, YSYEKL. The CDR3 nucleotides read TGCGCCAGCAGCCAGGAACCCCTGGGCAGCCAATCTAACTATGGCTACACCTTC. Translating it yields CASSQEPLGSQSNYGYTF.

The V and J genes are TRBV28 and TRBJ1-5, with 7 bases matching TRBD1. CDR1 and CDR2 from the germline V gene are MDHEN and SYDVKM. Losses at the gene ends were 6 bases for V and 2 bases for J; bases not matched to a gene: 7. CDR3 size: 15 residues. The CDR3 reads CASSRQGMRNQPQHF. In DNA form, the CDR3 reads TGTGCCAGCAGCCGACAGGGAATGCGCAATCAGCCCCAGCATTTT.

This chain links TRBV7-8 with TRBJ1-1; D is possibly TRBD1 (5 bases). From germline, CDR1 is SGHVS and CDR2 FQNEAQ. With 4 bases removed from V and 3 bases from J, the gap between germline ends came to 12 bases. The length of the CDR3 is 14 residues. The CDR3, as DNA: TGTGCCAGCAGCTCCCAGGGTGGAGACACTGAAGCTTTCTTT. This encodes CASSSQGGDTEAFF.

The V call is TRBV25-1, the J call TRBJ2-7, with D perhaps TRBD2 (6 bases). CDR1 and CDR2 from the germline V gene are MGHDK and SYGVNS. The CDR3 spans 17 residues. V was shortened by 6 bases and J by 3 bases, with 24 bases between the two germline ends. CDR3: CASSGGERDDFGYEQYF. For the CDR3, the DNA is TGTGCCAGCAGCGGGGGAGAAAGAGATGATTTTGGCTACGAGCAGTACTTC.

This clone has only a few counts. This chain's CDR3 is CASSLDIDGRDSDTQYF. The CDR3 DNA is TGTGCCAGCAGCTTGGACATTGACGGGAGGGACTCAGATACGCAGTATTTT. The V gene is TRBV5-6, the J gene TRBJ2-3, with TRBD2 matching over 8 bases. The V gene's germline CDR1 is SGHDT and CDR2 YYEEEE. This CDR3 spans 17 amino acids. The ends lost 0 bases at V and 4 bases at J; junction bases unmatched: 10.

J is TRBJ2-7 and V is TRBV27; D may be TRBD1 (6 bases). V gave up 5 bases and J gave up 3 bases, with 17 bases separating them. CDR1 and CDR2 (germline): MNHEY, SMNVEV (reference sequence). CDR3 size: 15 residues. The CDR3 region has the DNA TGTGCCAGCAGTAGACCCGGACAGCAAGACTACGAGCAGTACTTC. Translation gives CASSRPGQQDYEQYF.

Details on this clone: Other DNA variants within this sample encode the same CDR3. The chain uses TRBV5-1 and TRBJ2-7; no clear D gene. This CDR3 is built from 13 residues. Germline lookup yields CDR1 SGHRS and CDR2 YFSETQ. Trimming stripped 0 bases from V and 3 bases from J, with 7 bases between. The CDR3 spells CASSLEVSYEQYF. The CDR3 region has the DNA TGCGCCAGCAGCTTGGAAGTTAGCTACGAGCAGTACTTC.

The chain is built from TRBV5-5 and TRBJ1-2, with 8 bases fitting TRBD1. Germline loops: CDR1 SGHKS, CDR2 YYEKEE (reference sequence). J lost 13 bases, V lost 4 bases, and 18 bases had no gene match. The CDR3 is made up of 15 amino acids. The CDR3 is CASSLQDRGPNRFTF. DNA of the CDR3: TGTGCCAGCAGCCTCCAAGACAGGGGTCCAAATAGATTCACCTTC.

This clone was observed many times. The chain uses TRBV10-3 and TRBJ2-7; 13 positions agree with TRBD2. The trim removed 5 bases at V and 0 bases at J, leaving 4 bases unmatched. Germline assignment: CDR1 ENHRY and CDR2 SYGVKD. This CDR3 is built from 16 residues. CDR3 amino acids: CAISTSGRGSSYEQYF. As DNA, the CDR3 is TGTGCCATCAGTACTAGCGGGAGGGGGAGCTCCTACGAGCAGTACTTC.

J is TRBJ1-4 and V is TRBV4-3; tentatively, D is TRBD1 (5 bases). Looked up from germline, CDR1 is LGHNA and CDR2 is YSLEER. The CDR3 loop spans 14 amino acids. V dropped 0 bases and J dropped 8 bases, with 10 bases sitting between them. This chain's CDR3 is CASSQDQGWEKLFF. CDR3 in DNA: TGCGCCAGCAGCCAAGATCAGGGTTGGGAAAAACTGTTTTTT.

The rearrangement joins TRBV6-1 to TRBJ2-5; TRBD1 or TRBD2 may be the D gene (5 bases each). The CDR3 has 13 amino acids. Trimming removed 6 bases from V and 4 bases from J, with 12 bases in between. The V gene's germline CDR1 is MNHNS and CDR2 SASEGT. The CDR3 DNA follows: TGTGCCAGCAGACGGGACCATGGAGAGACCCAGTACTTC. Translation gives CASRRDHGETQYF.